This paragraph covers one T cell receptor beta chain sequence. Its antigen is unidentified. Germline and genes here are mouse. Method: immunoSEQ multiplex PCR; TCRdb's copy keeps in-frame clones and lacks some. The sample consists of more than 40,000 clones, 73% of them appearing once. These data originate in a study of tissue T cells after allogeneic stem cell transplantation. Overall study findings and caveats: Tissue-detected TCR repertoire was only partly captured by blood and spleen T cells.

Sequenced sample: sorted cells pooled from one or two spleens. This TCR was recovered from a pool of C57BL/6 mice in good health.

CDR3 loop: CAWSLEGREQYF. The sequenced CDR3 bases are TGTGCCTGGAGTCTAGAGGGGCGGGAACAGTAC. The chain is built from TRBV31 and TRBJ2-7, with D perhaps matching TRBD1 or TRBD2 (5 bases each). The read ends 1 residue shy of where the CDR3 ends; the end is completed using the germline J gene. CDR3 length equals 12 residues. The V end lost 0 bases, the J end lost 7 bases, and 10 bases lay between the germline ends. CDR1 and CDR2 (germline): GKSSPN, SITVG.